The 7 T cell receptor beta chains reported below all come from one sample, sequenced in a study of T cell responses to AZD1222 COVID-19 vaccine. TCRdb keeps only in-frame clones here, not all; method: immunoSEQ multiplex PCR. The sample lists roughly 200,000 clones; around 88% were seen once. The sample was peripheral blood, taken on day 0 of AZD1222 vaccination. Receptor source: an adult in good health.

The gene calls are TRBV6-5 and TRBJ1-2; D is unresolved. V was shortened by 0 bases and J by 4 bases, with 9 bases between the two germline ends. The CDR3 runs 14 residues. Per germline, CDR1 MNHEY and CDR2 SVGAGI. The CDR3 DNA follows: TGTGCCAGCAGTTACTCGGCGGCGTCCTATGGCTACACCTTC. Translated, it gives CASSYSAASYGYTF.

This rearrangement joins TRBV5-6 to TRBJ2-1; either TRBD1 or TRBD2 may fit D (5 bases each). CDR1 is SGHDT and CDR2 is YYEEEE in the germline V gene. The germline V and J ends were trimmed by 6 bases and 7 bases, with 17 bases remaining between them. The CDR3 loop spans 14 amino acids. The CDR3: CASNPNGGGNEQFF. The CDR3 nucleotides are TGTGCCAGCAATCCTAATGGGGGTGGGAATGAGCAGTTCTTC.

This sequence joins TRBV28 and TRBJ2-3; 10 bases are a match to TRBD2. Per the germline V gene, CDR1 is MDHEN and CDR2 is SYDVKM. V was pared by 3 bases and J by 0 bases, with 12 bases of the junction left unmatched. There are 19 residues in the CDR3. The DNA for the CDR3 is TGTGCCAGCAGTTTTGGGCTAGCGGGGGTTAAAAGGAGCACAGATACGCAGTATTTT. Its translation is CASSFGLAGVKRSTDTQYF.

This clone has only a few counts. The chain uses TRBV6-1 and TRBJ1-2; D ambiguous. Germline CDR1 is MNHNS and CDR2 is SASEGT. This CDR3 comprises 13 residues. V lost 0 bases, J lost 7 bases, and 9 bases lay in between. CDR3 DNA sequence: TGTGCCAGCAGTGAAGCAGCCAGGCCTGGCTACACCTTC. Residues: CASSEAARPGYTF.

The chain carries TRBV18 and TRBJ1-1, with D unclear. The CDR3 length is 13 residues. In germline, CDR1 is KGHSH, CDR2 LQKENI. The ends were cut back, 6 bases at V and 8 bases at J, with 16 bases in the middle. CDR3 nucleotide sequence: TGTGCCAGCTCCATAGGCCCAACCTGGGAAGCTTTCTTT. Its protein is CASSIGPTWEAFF.

This clone showed up just once. This chain connects TRBV5-4 to TRBJ2-7; 8 bases align to TRBD2. After removal of 0 bases from V and 4 bases from J, the junction contained 6 bases not matched to a gene. Germline V lookup: CDR1 SGHNT, CDR2 YYREEE (reference sequence). The CDR3 consists of 15 residues. The CDR3 loop is CASSLAPSSGYEQYF. In DNA form, the CDR3 reads TGTGCCAGCAGCTTGGCCCCTTCTAGCGGGTACGAGCAGTACTTC.

The chain joins TRBV19 to TRBJ2-2, with D perhaps TRBD1 (6 bases). The V gene lost 7 bases and the J gene lost 0 bases, with 12 bases spanning the gap. The CDR3 contains 15 residues. Germline V gives CDR1 LNHDA, CDR2 SQIVND (reference sequence). DNA for the CDR3: TGTGCCAGTAACCCGGACAGACCGAACACCGGGGAGCTGTTTTTT. It encodes CASNPDRPNTGELFF.